This T cell receptor beta chain is drawn from a study of T cell changes during pregnancy in multiple sclerosis. Produced via immunoSEQ multiplex PCR; TCRdb's table is partial and in-frame only. The data contain about 21,000 clones, 88% of them singletons. CDR1 and CDR2 from the germline V gene are SGHNT and YENEEA. V shed 5 bases and J 16 bases; nucleotides not matched to a gene: 13. CDR3 length: 13 residues. The chain joins TRBV11-3 to TRBJ2-1; TRBD2 matches at 8 bases. The TCR was taken from a female donor in good health, enrolled as a control in a pregnancy study. Sequenced material: CD8+ T cells from peripheral blood mononuclear cells, taken in the third trimester of pregnancy. CDR3 coding DNA: TGTGCCAGCAGCCAAAGGTATAGCGGGATGCAATTCTTC. Residues: CASSQRYSGMQFF.